This entry concerns a single T cell receptor (beta chain). Method: immunoSEQ multiplex PCR; TCRdb's copy keeps in-frame clones and lacks some. The sample lists 65,000 or so clones, about 95% seen once, with around 0.14% in the top ten. Unexposed donor CD4+ T cells date from about 2011-2019, before the COVID-19 pandemic. The sample is drawn from a study of CD4 T cells in relation to SARS-CoV-2 and coronaviruses. Germline V gene lookup returns CDR1 SGHRS and CDR2 YFSETQ. This CDR3 comprises 16 residues. The V and J ends lost 1 base and 4 bases respectively, with 17 bases between them. Sequencing input: naive CD4+ T cells from PBMCs. Indicated subset: naive CD4+ T cells isolated by negative enrichment. This clonotype was sampled from a human donor in good health. The rearrangement links TRBV5-1 to TRBJ1-1; D not certain. CDR3 in DNA: TGCGCCAGCAGCTTGCTCGCTCTCAGCTTGGGCACTGAAGCTTTCTTT. Translation: CASSLLALSLGTEAFF.